This T cell receptor (beta chain) was found in a study of cytomegalovirus exposure and HLA in healthy donors. CDR3 length equals 14 residues. Germline CDR1 and CDR2: SGHRS and YFSETQ. Trimming left V 7 bases short and J 0 bases short, with 14 bases between. Donors sampled were nominally healthy, though unrecorded immune exposures were likely. Amplification used 60 Vbeta primers and 13 Jbeta primers. Measured with immunoSEQ multiplex PCR; TCRdb has only the in-frame clones, and not every one. The sample lists some 180,000 clones; roughly 72% were seen once. General study points: With later analysis, a missense DCLRE1C variant became linked to TCR beta V- and J-gene trimming. In a later analysis, productive TCRs from donors in an Asian-associated ancestry cluster reportedly carried fewer N-insertions than the cohort mean. A highly shared variant cluster was judged a likely technical artifact.

Concerning this clone itself: The antigen is unknown.

The chain joins TRBV5-1 to TRBJ2-7; a possible D gene is TRBD1 (5 bases). The clonotype was recovered from a man aged 30 to 39 in good health and CMV-seronegative. The sample comprised PBMCs. CDR3 region: CASGTLDTSYEQYF. CDR3 DNA: TGCGCCAGCGGAACATTGGACACCTCCTACGAGCAGTACTTC.